The following is a T cell receptor (beta chain) sequence with its context. This clone was seen many times. No antigen is known for it. Base qualities are not provided; no much larger clone lies one nucleotide away. The collaborating institutions used their own protocols to collect whole blood in K2EDTA tubes. For TCRbeta analysis, collaborator samples were shipped as frozen whole blood, as isolated PBMCs, or as DNA extracted from either sample type. This entry is derived from a study of blood T cell repertoires in COVID-19 (dated by TCRdb to the early 2020s). Regarding the complete study: Samples covering the acute and convalescent phases of COVID-19 were provided by collaborators in the United States, Italy and Spain. The material from the prospective study consisted of cDNA or gDNA derived from T cells, B-cell-depleted T cells, or PBMCs. Subjects who had been exposed to COVID-19, were actively infected with it, or had recovered from it provided the deeply sampled blood TCRbeta repertoires that made up the dataset. The repertoires were released in a freely available public database intended as a resource for research on the immune response to SARS-CoV-2. The samples were drawn from two sources: the first 160 participants of the ongoing ImmuneRACE study, and about 1,300 subjects contributed by 6 global collaborators. Nearly every sample came with metadata listing a de-identified subject ID, COVID-19 status, age in years and sex. Where available, HLA class I and class II types were obtained from metadata supplied by the sample provider rather than from assay-based typing. The study at large found these results: The quantity of clinical and demographic metadata differed by source and by participant and was supplied without curation.

TCRbeta CDR3 regions were amplified from genomic DNA by means of the immunoSEQ Assay, a bias-controlled multiplex PCR. The paper's processing steps were these. Nucleated cell counts per sample were estimated from amplification of reference gene primers within the assay. To quantify the absolute abundance of each unique TCRbeta CDR3 rearrangement, sequence reads were collapsed and filtered. For each sample, productive Simpson clonality was calculated as the square root of Simpson's diversity index across productive rearrangements. TCRdb carries this immuneACCESS record with in-frame sequences only. Its versions omit some clonotypes, under half of them owing to an unresolved V gene in the studies checked, with the rest unexplained. Clone size and V and J calls were adopted from that table, with D and trimming inferred from the DNA. The sample includes about 110,000 clones, with around 66% observed a single time. The leading ten clones occupy roughly 6% of the sample.

This clonotype was sampled from an elderly man with acute or convalescent COVID-19. The sequenced sample was peripheral blood.

At the DNA level, the sequence is TGCGCCAGCAGCTCTACAGGGGCGGACGAGCAGTACTTC. Its protein is CASSSTGADEQYF. This receptor chain uses TRBV5-1 and TRBJ2-7; 7 nucleotides in the junction match TRBD1. The CDR3, cysteine through phenylalanine, is 13 amino acids long. The kept DNA is CDR3 alone, 39 bases in frame from the first base. The germline V gene gives CDR1 as SGHRS and CDR2 as YFSETQ. V is cut back by 3 bases and J by 5 bases, with 5 bases in the junction unmatched.